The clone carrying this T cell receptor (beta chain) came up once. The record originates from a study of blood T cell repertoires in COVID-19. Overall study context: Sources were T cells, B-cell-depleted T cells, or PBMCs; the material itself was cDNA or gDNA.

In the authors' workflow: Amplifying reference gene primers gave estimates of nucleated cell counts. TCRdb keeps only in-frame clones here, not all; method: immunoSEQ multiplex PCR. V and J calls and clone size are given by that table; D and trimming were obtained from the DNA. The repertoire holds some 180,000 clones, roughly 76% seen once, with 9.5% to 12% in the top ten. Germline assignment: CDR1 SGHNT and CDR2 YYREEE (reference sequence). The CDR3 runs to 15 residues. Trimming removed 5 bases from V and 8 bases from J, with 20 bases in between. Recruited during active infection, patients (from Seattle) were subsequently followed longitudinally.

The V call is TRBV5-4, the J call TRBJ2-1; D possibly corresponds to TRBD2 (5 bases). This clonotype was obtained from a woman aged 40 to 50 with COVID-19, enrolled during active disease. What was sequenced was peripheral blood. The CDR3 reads CASSAGGPFSDEQFF. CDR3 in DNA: TGTGCCAGCAGTGCGGGCGGCCCATTTAGCGATGAGCAGTTCTTC.